The rows below give T cell receptor beta chains drawn from one sample of a study of blood T cell repertoires in COVID-19. Profiled with immunoSEQ multiplex PCR; TCRdb holds only in-frame clones, not every one. The sample shows over 400,000 clones, 86% of them seen only once. The specimen sequenced was peripheral blood. The receptor set was obtained from a woman under 40 with active or convalescent COVID-19. Both conserved end residues are part of each CDR3. D genes are given only for firm matches. Only part of the rows carry a size: once, few, many, or a class if the clone is expanded.

>TRBV11-2|-|once|TRBJ1-2
CASSLNVVEGIGYTF
TGTGCCAGCAGCTTGAATGTTGTGGAGGGGATCGGCTACACCTTC
>TRBV2|-|-|TRBJ1-2
CASSVDSAYYGYTF
TGTGCCAGCAGTGTGGACAGCGCATACTATGGCTACACCTTC
>TRBV2|-|-|TRBJ2-2
CASDGRGNPRRAGELFF
TGTGCCAGCGATGGACGGGGAAACCCCCGAAGGGCCGGGGAGCTGTTTTTT
>TRBV6-1|-|-|TRBJ2-3
CASSDLDTQYF
TGTGCCAGCAGTGACCTGGATACGCAGTATTTT
>TRBV5-1|-|-|TRBJ1-2
CASSDSDSYGYTF
TGCGCCAGCAGCGATTCGGACAGCTATGGCTACACCTTC
>TRBV19|-|-|TRBJ1-1
CASKPPYRASEPEAFF
TGTGCCAGTAAACCTCCGTACAGAGCCTCGGAACCTGAAGCTTTCTTT
>TRBV3-1/TRBV3-2|-|-|TRBJ1-2
CASSQSQGEGYTF
TGTGCCAGCAGCCAAAGTCAGGGTGAGGGCTACACCTTC
>TRBV6-5|-|-|TRBJ1-1
CASSLGDVNTEAFF
TGTGCCAGCAGTTTGGGAGATGTGAACACTGAAGCTTTCTTT
>TRBV19|-|-|TRBJ2-1
CATGKADSYNEQFF
TGTGCCACCGGGAAGGCGGACAGCTACAATGAGCAGTTCTTC
>TRBV27|-|-|TRBJ2-7
CASSSGLSFHEQYF
TGTGCCAGCAGTTCTGGACTTAGCTTCCACGAGCAGTACTTC
>TRBV5-8|-|-|TRBJ2-1
CASSPTRWFRDNEQFF
TGTGCCAGCAGCCCCACCCGGTGGTTCAGGGACAATGAGCAGTTCTTC
>TRBV5-6|-|once|TRBJ2-3
CASSIAGTPIRTDTQYF
TGTGCCAGCAGCATAGCCGGGACACCAATCCGCACAGATACGCAGTATTTT
>TRBV5-4|-|few|TRBJ2-2
CASSWPSGANTGELFF
TGTGCCAGCAGCTGGCCCAGCGGCGCGAACACCGGGGAGCTGTTTTTT
>TRBV5-6|-|-|TRBJ2-3
CASSSGLLSTDTQYF
TGTGCCAGCAGCTCCGGTCTCCTTAGCACAGATACGCAGTATTTT
>TRBV2|TRBD2|-|TRBJ2-3
CASKPGLNTDTQYF
TGTGCCAGCAAACCGGGACTAAACACAGATACGCAGTATTTT
>TRBV2|-|-|TRBJ2-1
CASRTGTGGEQFF
TGTGCCAGCAGAACCGGGACCGGGGGTGAGCAGTTCTTC
>TRBV19|-|-|TRBJ1-2
CASVNRGSYTF
TGTGCCAGTGTAAATAGGGGGAGCTACACCTTC
>TRBV10-3|TRBD1|-|TRBJ2-7
CAYGQGAYEQYF
TGTGCCTACGGACAGGGAGCCTACGAGCAGTACTTC
>TRBV5-1|TRBD1|-|TRBJ1-2
CASSLAGGVYGYTF
TGCGCCAGCAGCTTGGCAGGGGGCGTTTATGGCTACACCTTC
>TRBV7-8|-|few|TRBJ1-5
CASSLMHGSNQPQHF
TGTGCCAGCAGCTTAATGCATGGCAGCAATCAGCCCCAGCATTTT
>TRBV5-4|-|-|TRBJ1-1
CASSLVNGGEAFF
TGTGCCAGCAGCTTGGTAAATGGAGGGGAAGCTTTCTTT
>TRBV5-4|-|-|TRBJ2-2
CANKQGQTGELFF
TGTGCCAACAAACAGGGTCAGACCGGGGAGCTGTTTTTT
>TRBV3-1/TRBV3-2|-|-|TRBJ2-1
CASSHPAHEAYNEQFF
TGTGCCAGCAGCCACCCCGCTCACGAGGCCTACAATGAGCAGTTCTTC
>TRBV29-1|TRBD1|-|TRBJ1-6
CSVLVGDRVGSPLHF
TGCAGCGTTCTTGTGGGAGACAGGGTCGGGTCACCCCTCCACTTT
>TRBV6-5|TRBD1|-|TRBJ2-7
CATGGTGDYEQYF
TGTGCCACCGGAGGGACAGGAGACTACGAGCAGTACTTC
>TRBV14|TRBD1|-|TRBJ1-2
CASSSFPWGQHTYGYTF
TGTGCCAGCAGCTCATTTCCCTGGGGACAGCATACCTATGGCTACACCTTC
>TRBV29-1|TRBD1|-|TRBJ1-3
CSVRQGSGNTIYF
TGCAGCGTCAGACAGGGATCTGGAAACACCATATATTTT
>TRBV4-1|-|-|TRBJ2-1
CASGAGHEQFF
TGCGCCAGCGGGGCAGGCCATGAGCAGTTCTTC
>TRBV9|-|-|TRBJ1-3
CASSGPAGRGNTIYF
TGTGCCAGCAGTGGGCCCGCTGGGAGGGGAAACACCATATATTTT
>TRBV15|-|-|TRBJ1-4
CATSREGRITTNEKLFF
TGTGCCACCAGTCGAGAGGGCAGGATAACAACTAATGAAAAACTGTTTTTT
>TRBV29-1|TRBD2|-|TRBJ2-7
CSGGGRGSYEQYF
TGCAGCGGTGGAGGGAGGGGCTCCTACGAGCAGTACTTC
>TRBV2|TRBD1|-|TRBJ2-5
CASSEGTGRETQYF
TGTGCCAGCAGTGAAGGGACAGGGCGAGAGACCCAGTACTTC
>TRBV5-1|-|-|TRBJ1-1
CASSLDLAGVNTEAFF
TGCGCCAGCAGCTTGGATTTAGCAGGGGTGAACACTGAAGCTTTCTTT
>TRBV3-1/TRBV3-2|-|-|TRBJ1-1
CASSQESGNTEAFF
TGTGCCAGCAGCCAAGAATCAGGTAACACTGAAGCTTTCTTT
>TRBV2|TRBD1|-|TRBJ1-1
CASRGQGPSTEAFF
TGTGCCAGCAGAGGACAGGGGCCTAGCACTGAAGCTTTCTTT
>TRBV6-5|-|-|TRBJ1-1
CASSYFPETGNTEAFF
TGTGCCAGCAGTTACTTCCCCGAGACAGGAAACACTGAAGCTTTCTTT
>TRBV2|TRBD1|-|TRBJ1-5
CASNLRQGGPGNQPQHF
TGTGCCAGCAATCTACGACAGGGGGGCCCAGGCAATCAGCCCCAGCATTTT
>TRBV7-9|-|-|TRBJ1-2
CASSLEPGMVYGYTF
TGTGCCAGCAGCTTAGAGCCGGGGATGGTCTATGGCTACACCTTC
>TRBV3-1/TRBV3-2|-|-|TRBJ2-1
CASSQDPGNPYNEQFF
TGTGCCAGCAGCCAAGATCCGGGTAATCCCTACAATGAGCAGTTCTTC
>TRBV10-3|-|-|TRBJ2-7
CATTPLAAKGEQYF
TGTGCCACCACACCCCTGGCGGCAAAGGGGGAGCAGTACTTC
>TRBV24-1|-|-|TRBJ1-3
CATRPGTPEGGNTIYF
TGTGCCACCAGACCCGGGACCCCGGAGGGTGGAAACACCATATATTTT
>TRBV19|-|-|TRBJ2-7
CASRNTGMLSYEQYF
TGTGCCAGTAGAAACACGGGGATGCTATCCTACGAGCAGTACTTC
>TRBV5-8|TRBD1|-|TRBJ1-2
CASRKTGAYGYTF
TGTGCCAGCAGAAAAACAGGGGCCTATGGCTACACCTTC
>TRBV7-9|-|-|TRBJ1-1
CASSLDRNTEAFF
TGTGCCAGCAGCCTCGACAGGAACACTGAAGCTTTCTTT
>TRBV6-5|TRBD1|-|TRBJ1-2
CASRQTGGAYGYTF
TGTGCCAGCAGACAGACAGGGGGCGCATATGGCTACACCTTC
>TRBV6-1|-|-|TRBJ1-2
CASSDTGGSNYGYTF
TGTGCCAGCAGTGACACGGGGGGCAGTAACTATGGCTACACCTTC
>TRBV5-1|TRBD2|-|TRBJ2-3
CASSPGLAGGTDTQYF
TGCGCCAGCAGCCCGGGACTAGCGGGGGGCACAGATACGCAGTATTTT
>TRBV11-2|-|-|TRBJ2-7
CASSPSGTYEQYF
TGTGCCAGCAGTCCTTCCGGGACCTACGAGCAGTACTTC
>TRBV5-1|-|-|TRBJ1-2
CASSPPLGGNYGYTF
TGCGCCAGCAGTCCCCCATTGGGGGGGAACTATGGCTACACCTTC
>TRBV7-7|-|-|TRBJ2-1
CASSLDGGNEQFF
TGTGCCAGCAGCTTAGATGGCGGCAATGAGCAGTTCTTC
>TRBV27|-|once|TRBJ1-6
CASSFGSSYNSPLHF
TGTGCCAGCAGTTTCGGGAGCTCCTATAATTCACCCCTCCACTTT
>TRBV10-3|TRBD1|-|TRBJ2-1
CAISEKTGAGYNEQFF
TGTGCCATCAGTGAGAAGACAGGGGCGGGCTACAATGAGCAGTTCTTC
>TRBV6-6|TRBD2|-|TRBJ2-3
CASSYSAGGTDTQYF
TGTGCCAGCAGTTACTCCGCGGGGGGCACAGATACGCAGTATTTT
>TRBV4-1|-|-|TRBJ2-3
CASSRDLGGRTDTQYF
TGCGCCAGCAGCCGAGATCTCGGGGGGCGCACAGATACGCAGTATTTT
>TRBV5-1|TRBD1|-|TRBJ1-2
CASSWTGTGAYGYTF
TGCGCCAGCAGCTGGACAGGGACAGGGGCATATGGCTACACCTTC
>TRBV11-2|-|-|TRBJ1-4
CASSAGNGPAGRVF
TGTGCCAGCAGCGCCGGCAACGGACCGGCTGGCAGGGTTTTT
>TRBV9|-|-|TRBJ1-3
CASSRRVADGNTIYF
TGTGCCAGCAGCCGCAGGGTGGCCGATGGAAACACCATATATTTT
>TRBV19|TRBD1|-|TRBJ1-5
CASRPMTGSPNQPQHF
TGTGCCAGTAGACCGATGACAGGGAGTCCTAATCAGCCCCAGCATTTT
>TRBV13|-|-|TRBJ2-2
CASSSGSTGELFF
TGTGCCAGCAGCTCGGGGAGCACCGGGGAGCTGTTTTTT
>TRBV19|TRBD1|-|TRBJ1-2
CASSIGQGHGYTF
TGTGCCAGTAGTATCGGACAGGGACATGGCTACACCTTC